This TCR beta chain was captured by sequencing in a study of tumor-infiltrating lymphocytes in primary liver carcinoma. Co-extraction of both nucleic acids (RNA and DNA) used roughly 20-33 mg of unsorted bulk tissue. TCR beta cDNA was prepared out of about 510 ng total RNA by means of a constant-region primer. Nested multiplex PCR, run for three rounds with slightly modified ARM-PCR, yielded TCR beta libraries. TCRdb passed the multiplex PCR reads through MiXCR, listing each CDR3 protein once. The table has 95,000 to 100,000 distinct CDR3 sequences, around 66% seen once; the top ten hold 12%. The study's findings and limits: Overlap in tumor-adjacent and tumor-blood pairs fell below that of tumor region pairs.

There are many counts of this clonotype. Its antigen is currently unknown. The material sequenced was liver tumor tissue from sampling region 2. Stated subset: tumor region T2, inferior pole. This TCR derives from a woman aged 55-69 years with primary liver carcinoma and hepatitis B virus infection.

For the CDR3, the DNA is TGTGCCAGCAGTTACAATGAGCGGGGTCCCTACGAGCAGTACTTC. Translation: CASSYNERGPYEQYF. This rearrangement joins TRBV6-5 to TRBJ2-7; TRBD2 agrees at 7 bases. The CDR3 consists of 15 residues. Trimming at V came to 2 bases and at J to 2 bases, leaving 6 bases not matched to a gene. In germline, CDR1 is MNHEY, CDR2 SVGAGI.